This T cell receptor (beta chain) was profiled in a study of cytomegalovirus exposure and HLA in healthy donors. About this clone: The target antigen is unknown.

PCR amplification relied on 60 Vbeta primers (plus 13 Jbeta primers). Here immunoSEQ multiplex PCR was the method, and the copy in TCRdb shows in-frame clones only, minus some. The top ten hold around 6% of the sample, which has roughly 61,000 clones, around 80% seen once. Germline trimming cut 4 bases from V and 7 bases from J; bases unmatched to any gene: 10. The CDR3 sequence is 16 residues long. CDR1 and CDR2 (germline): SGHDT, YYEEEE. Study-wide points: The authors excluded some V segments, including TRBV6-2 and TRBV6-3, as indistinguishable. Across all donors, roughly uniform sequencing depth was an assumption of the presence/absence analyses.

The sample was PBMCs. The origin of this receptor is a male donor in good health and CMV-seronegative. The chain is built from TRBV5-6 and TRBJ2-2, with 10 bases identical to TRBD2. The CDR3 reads CASSTRSGGAFGELFF. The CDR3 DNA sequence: TGTGCCAGCAGCACCCGGAGCGGGGGGGCTTTCGGGGAGCTGTTTTTT.